Following are 29 T cell receptor beta chains from one sample sequenced in a study of breast tumors, draining lymph nodes, adjacent tissues. TCRdb reprocessed the multiplex PCR reads with MiXCR, giving one entry per CDR3 protein. Altogether approximately 250,000 distinct CDR3 sequences are present, less than 45% being singletons, with the ten largest covering approximately 3.6%. The lymph nodes were axillary draining lymph nodes from breast cancer patients. Sample: axillary lymph node tissue. The receptors were gathered from a female donor with breast cancer. Some clones in this sample may be carry-over from other donors' samples.

As for this clonotype: Just one base apart from a much larger clone, this may be a read error. The chain joins TRBV6-5 to TRBJ2-5; 8 bases are shared with TRBD1. CDR3 length: 13 amino acids. CDR1 is MNHEY and CDR2 is SVGAGI in the germline V gene. The J segment lost 6 bases and the V segment lost 5 bases, leaving 5 bases of the junction unmatched. This chain's CDR3 is CASSPRTGQTQYF. As DNA, the CDR3 is TGTGCCAGCAGTCCCCGGACAGGGCAGACCCAGTACTTC.

This clonotype was seen ten or more times. The chain employs TRBV7-2 and TRBJ1-6; no definite D call. The germline V gene encodes CDR1 SGHTA and CDR2 FQGNSA. V was shortened by 5 bases and J by 10 bases, with 9 bases between the two germline ends. The CDR3 runs to 12 residues. The CDR3 protein is CASSRGNSPLHF. The DNA of the CDR3 is TGTGCCAGCAGCCGGGGTAACTCACCCCTCCACTTT.

This clonotype was seen just once. This could be a read error, since a much larger clone is one nucleotide away. In DNA, the CDR3 is TGTGCCAGCAGCTTTGCCAGGGACTCTGGAAACACCATACATTTT. Protein product: CASSFARDSGNTIHF. This sequence joins TRBV7-8 and TRBJ1-3, with D tentatively TRBD1 (5 bases). Germline-derived CDR1 and CDR2 are SGHVS and FQNEAQ. This CDR3 has 15 residues.

The chain employs TRBV20-1 and TRBJ1-3, with a possible D match to TRBD1 (5 bases). Per the germline V gene, CDR1 is DFQATT and CDR2 is SNEGSKA (reference sequence). This CDR3 has 17 amino acids. V was cut by 0 bases and J by 8 bases, with 23 bases left in between. The CDR3 DNA is TGCAGTGCTAGAGACCCCCGACAGACTAACTATGGCTACACCATATATTTT. Protein sequence: CSARDPRQTNYGYTIYF.

The chain combines TRBV20-1 with TRBJ1-5, with D perhaps matching TRBD1 (5 bases). V was cut by 3 bases and J by 4 bases, with 19 bases left in between. Per germline, CDR1 DFQATT and CDR2 SNEGSKA (reference sequence). This CDR3 contains 16 residues. This CDR3 reads CSARMGTGFFNQPQHF. In nucleotides, the CDR3 is TGCAGTGCTAGGATGGGTACAGGTTTCTTTAATCAGCCCCAGCATTTT.

The V call is TRBV5-8, the J call TRBJ2-7; possible D gene TRBD1, 6 bases. Trimming took 6 bases from V and 7 from J, leaving 8 bases between them. The CDR3 runs 10 residues. Looked up from germline, CDR1 is SGHTS and CDR2 is YDEGEE. CDR3 nucleotide sequence: TGTGCCAGCACCAGGGGAGAGCAGTACTTC. This sequence encodes CASTRGEQYF.

The V call is TRBV7-2, the J call TRBJ1-1; D is unclear. Trimming took off 5 bases at V and 1 base at J, with 11 bases between the two ends. CDR3 length equals 14 residues. Germline V lookup: CDR1 SGHTA, CDR2 FQGNSA. CDR3 sequence reads: CASSPGRANTEAFF. In nucleotides, the CDR3 is TGTGCCAGCAGCCCCGGACGGGCGAACACTGAAGCTTTCTTT. Complete variable domain (other parts from reference TRBV7-2 and TRBJ1-1): GAGVSQSPSNKVTEKGKDVELRCDPISGHTALYWYRQSLGQGLEFLIYFQGNSAPDKSGLPSDRFSAERTGGSVSTLTIQRTQQEDSAVYLCASSPGRANTEAFFGQGTRLTVV.

Turning to this clonotype: Just one base apart from a much larger clone, this may be a read error. V and J are TRBV9 and TRBJ1-6; possible D gene TRBD1, 6 bases. This CDR3 is built from 15 residues. Germline V gene sequence: CDR1 SGDLS, CDR2 YYNGEE. This CDR3 is CASSVEGEYNSPPHF. The CDR3 DNA sequence: TGTGCCAGCAGCGTTGAGGGGGAGTATAATTCACCCCCCCACTTT.

This clonotype was picked up many times. The CDR3 loop reads CSARARGSTDTQYF. DNA for the CDR3: TGCAGTGCTAGAGCAAGGGGGAGCACAGATACGCAGTATTTT. The chain is built from TRBV20-1 and TRBJ2-3; maybe TRBD1 (6 bases). From germline, CDR1 is DFQATT and CDR2 SNEGSKA (reference sequence). V dropped 1 base and J dropped 0 bases, with 8 bases sitting between them. The CDR3 length is 14 residues.

This clonotype has ten or more counts. The CDR3 DNA sequence: TGTGCCAGTAGTGTAAAGGGATCTGGGGCCAACGTCCTGACTTTC. Its protein is CASSVKGSGANVLTF. The chain joins TRBV19 to TRBJ2-6; D is unclear. V lost 5 bases, J lost 1 base, and 9 bases lay in between. Germline CDR1 reads LNHDA; CDR2 reads SQIVND (reference sequence). CDR3 length: 15 residues.

The chain couples TRBV19 to TRBJ1-4, with D tentatively TRBD1 (5 bases). Trimming took off 5 bases at V and 8 bases at J, with 15 bases between the two ends. This CDR3 region has 14 residues. From germline, CDR1 is LNHDA and CDR2 SQIVND (reference sequence). This CDR3 reads CASSPQGREEKLFF. The CDR3 nucleotides are TGTGCCAGTAGTCCCCAGGGAAGAGAAGAAAAACTGTTTTTT.

Points on this clonotype: One end of the junction fails to match germline, which may point to a read error. V gene TRBV20-1 combines with J gene TRBJ1-3; D is perhaps TRBD1 (5 bases). This CDR3 has 17 residues. Germline-derived CDR1 and CDR2 are DFQATT and SNEGSKA (reference sequence). Here the CDR3 reads CSARDPTALGGGYTLYF. The CDR3 DNA reads TGCAGTGCTAGAGACCCGACCGCCCTGGGGGGTGGCTACACCTTATATTTT.

This clonotype was counted a few times. The chain recombines TRBV19 with TRBJ1-1, with a weak D call TRBD1 (6 bases). Deletions cut 10 bases from V and 0 bases from J, with 15 bases between. This CDR3 region has 14 residues. Germline CDR1 and CDR2: LNHDA and SQIVND (reference sequence). The CDR3 region is CATQGSWMNTEAFF. In DNA, the CDR3 is TGTGCCACCCAGGGGAGCTGGATGAACACTGAAGCTTTCTTT.

This clonotype was observed many times. The J gene is TRBJ2-7, the V gene TRBV5-1, with TRBD1 matching over 7 bases. V lost 4 bases and J lost 6; bases outside the gene matches: 10. The CDR3 is 14 residues long. The germline V gene has CDR1 SGHRS and CDR2 YFSETQ. This CDR3 is CASSATTGNPEQYF. DNA for the CDR3: TGCGCCAGCAGCGCCACGACAGGGAATCCCGAGCAGTACTTC. The variable domain in full, with the rest retrieved from reference TRBV5-1 and TRBJ2-7, is KAGVTQTPRYLIKTRGQQVTLSCSPISGHRSVSWYQQTPGQGLQFLFEYFSETQRNKGNFPGRFSGRQFSNSRSEMNVSTLELGDSALYLCASSATTGNPEQYFGPGTRLTVT.

This clonotype turned up a few times. V gene TRBV16 combines with J gene TRBJ2-1; D is unresolved. With 2 bases removed from V and 6 bases from J, the gap between germline ends came to 17 bases. The CDR3 consists of 16 residues. Germline V gene lookup returns CDR1 KGHSY and CDR2 FQNENV. The CDR3 reads CASSQTTVGWANEQFF. CDR3 DNA sequence: TGTGCCAGCAGCCAAACAACAGTGGGTTGGGCCAATGAGCAGTTCTTC.

This clonotype was seen just once. Sequence at one end of the junction differs from germline and may be a read error. The CDR3 loop reads CASTSTSGANALTF. The CDR3 DNA reads TGTGCCAGCACTAGCACCTCTGGGGCCAACGCCCTGACTTTC. The chain combines TRBV12-3 or TRBV12-4 with TRBJ2-6; TRBD1 or TRBD2 may be the D gene (5 bases each). This CDR3 is 14 amino acids long.

Here the CDR3 reads CATQEGKRRAFF. The CDR3 DNA sequence: TGTGCCACACAGGAGGGTAAGAGACGAGCTTTCTTT. V gene TRBV2 combines with J gene TRBJ1-1; D is perhaps TRBD1 (5 bases). This CDR3 has 12 residues. Deletions cut 10 bases from V and 10 bases from J, with 19 bases between. Germline values: CDR1 SNHLY, CDR2 FYNNEI.

This clonotype was recorded many times. CDR3 amino acids: CASSGADTQYF. CDR3 DNA: TGTGCCAGCAGCGGAGCGGATACGCAGTATTTT. The V and J genes are TRBV9 and TRBJ2-3, with no clear D. Per germline, CDR1 SGDLS and CDR2 YYNGEE. This CDR3 contains 11 residues. V lost 3 bases to trimming and J lost 6 bases, with 5 bases between them.

This clonotype was seen repeatedly, ten times or more. DNA of the CDR3: TGTGCCAGCTCACCCGAACAGGGCCATGGCTACACCTTC. It codes for CASSPEQGHGYTF. The chain combines TRBV18 with TRBJ1-2; D is perhaps TRBD1 (6 bases). Germline loops: CDR1 KGHSH, CDR2 LQKENI. The CDR3 totals 13 residues. Trimming stripped 3 bases from V and 6 bases from J, with 11 bases between.

This clonotype was counted a few times. The CDR3 DNA reads as TGTGCCACTATCGACAGGGGGGTCGATCGGCCCCAGCATTTT. Translating gives CATIDRGVDRPQHF. The chain is built from TRBV6-6 and TRBJ1-5, with 9 bases lining up with TRBD1. Trimming took 10 bases from V and 9 from J; bases not matched to a gene: 13. Germline V gives CDR1 MNHNY, CDR2 SVGAGI (reference sequence). This CDR3 contains 14 residues.

On this clonotype: The CDR3 carries no conserved terminal phenylalanine or tryptophan, so it likely arises from a read error. The chain carries TRBV5-1 and TRBJ1-6, with no clear D. CDR3 length: 14 amino acids. Germline assignment: CDR1 SGHRS and CDR2 YFSETQ. This CDR3 reads CASSVGMVGSPLHC. The CDR3 DNA reads TGTGCCAGCAGCGTAGGTATGGTGGGTTCTCCCCTCCACTGT.

Regarding this clonotype: Given a much more abundant clone one base away, this may be a read error. The conserved phenylalanine or tryptophan is not found at the CDR3 terminus, so this likely reflects a read error. The V gene is TRBV5-6, the J gene TRBJ1-5; D gene uncertain. This CDR3 region has 16 residues. CDR1 is SGHDT and CDR2 is YYEEEE in the germline V gene. V was trimmed by 0 bases and J by 0 bases, leaving 10 bases between them. CDR3 DNA sequence: TGTGCCAGCAGCTTGGGGTCAGAATATAGCAATCAGCCCCAGCATCTT. This encodes CASSLGSEYSNQPQHL.

There are many counts of this clonotype. V is TRBV9 and J is TRBJ2-3; 8 bases map to TRBD1. CDR3 length: 16 amino acids. The junction had 10 bases not matched to a gene; V was cut back by 2 bases and J by 5 bases. Germline V lookup: CDR1 SGDLS, CDR2 YYNGEE. CDR3 sequence (DNA): TGTGCCAGCAGCGTCGGGCCAGGGGGCGTGGAAGATACGCAGTATTTT. This encodes CASSVGPGGVEDTQYF.

This clonotype has a handful of counts. This chain connects TRBV28 to TRBJ2-7; tentatively, D is TRBD1 (5 bases). The CDR3 extends over 13 amino acids. Trimming pared 7 bases from V and 0 bases from J, leaving 10 bases between. Germline assignment: CDR1 MDHEN and CDR2 SYDVKM. CDR3 amino acids: CASTKGYSYEQYF. The CDR3 DNA sequence: TGTGCCAGCACCAAGGGGTACTCCTACGAGCAGTACTTC.

About this clonotype itself: One junction end does not reproduce the germline sequence, and a read error may be involved. The chain has TRBV5-1 and TRBJ1-3; D possibly corresponds to TRBD1 (6 bases). The CDR3 length is 14 residues. Germline V lookup: CDR1 SGHRS, CDR2 YFSETQ. Here the CDR3 reads CASSSPTGSNTIYF. CDR3 nucleotides: TGTGCCAGCAGCTCCCCGACAGGATCAAACACCATATATTTT. The complete variable domain, with remaining parts taken from reference TRBV5-1 and TRBJ1-3, reads KAGVTQTPRYLIKTRGQQVTLSCSPISGHRSVSWYQQTPGQGLQFLFEYFSETQRNKGNFPGRFSGRQFSNSRSEMNVSTLELGDSALYLCASSSPTGSNTIYFGEGSWLTVV.

There are many counts of this clonotype. The rearrangement links TRBV10-2 to TRBJ2-7; D ambiguous. In germline, CDR1 is WSHSY, CDR2 SAAADI. V dropped 6 bases and J dropped 5 bases, with 11 bases sitting between them. The CDR3 runs to 12 residues. CDR3 DNA sequence: TGCGCCAGCAGGCCCTTTGGGGACGAGCAGTACTTC. As protein: CASRPFGDEQYF.

This clonotype was recorded a few times. A much more abundant neighbour one base away suggests this may be a read error. The chain uses TRBV7-9 and TRBJ2-5, with TRBD1 as a possible D gene (6 bases). CDR3 length: 17 residues. The V gene's germline CDR1 is SEHNR and CDR2 FQNEAQ (reference sequence). CDR3 amino acids: CASSSPGQFRDQEPQYF. In nucleotides, the CDR3 is TGTGCCAGCAGCTCACCGGGACAATTCCGGGACCAAGAGCCCCAGTACTTC.

The V call is TRBV15, the J call TRBJ1-6; D possibly corresponds to TRBD1 (5 bases). The germline gives CDR1 LNHNV, CDR2 YYDKDF (reference sequence). V shed 2 bases and J shed 10 bases, with 15 bases lying between them. CDR3 length: 15 amino acids. The CDR3 DNA reads TGTGCCACCAGCAGAAATCGGGGACCGCAATCACCCCTCCACTTT. This translates into CATSRNRGPQSPLHF.

As to this clonotype: An end of the junction differs from the germline gene, which may be a read error. The chain recombines TRBV6-6 with TRBJ1-2; D gene uncertain. The germline gives CDR1 MNHNY, CDR2 SVGAGI (reference sequence). This CDR3 is built from 14 residues. The DNA for the CDR3 is TGTGCCAGCAGTCACTCGAATCAGAACTATGGCTACACCTTC. Protein product: CASSHSNQNYGYTF.